This T cell receptor (beta chain) was observed in a study of Ad26.COV2.S vaccination and SARS-CoV-2 variants. Overall study results and limits: Vaccine and placebo recipients had similar non-spike TCR breadth.

Sequencing used immunoSEQ multiplex PCR; TCRdb keeps in-frame clones, though not all of them. The repertoire includes approximately 150,000 clones, 86% of them detected once, and more than 4.5% sits in the top ten. About this clone itself: Its specificity is unknown.

This TCR derives from a human donor who had recovered from COVID-19. Source: peripheral blood, taken after recovery from COVID-19.

The CDR3 protein is CASSPLGTPTNEKLFF. The CDR3 DNA sequence: TGTGCCAGCAGCCCCCTAGGGACCCCTACTAATGAAAAACTGTTTTTT. The chain couples TRBV7-2 to TRBJ1-4; D perhaps matches TRBD1 (5 bases). V lost 5 bases and J 2 bases, leaving 15 bases between the germline ends. The CDR3 loop spans 16 amino acids. CDR1 SGHTA and CDR2 FQGNSA come from the germline V gene.